A selection of T cell receptor beta chains follows, all from one sample in a study of Ad26.COV2.S vaccination and SARS-CoV-2 variants. Assay used: immunoSEQ multiplex PCR; TCRdb lists only in-frame clones, some missing. The repertoire holds about 480,000 clones, with roughly 87% as singletons. Sequences were derived from peripheral blood, sampled in a trial of Ad26.COV2.S vaccine versus placebo. The receptor source for this set is a person between 18 and 60 years old who received the Ad26.COV2.S COVID-19 vaccine or a placebo. Both conserved end residues are part of each CDR3.

J	V	CDR3
TRBJ1-2	TRBV11-2	CASSLGGRNYGYTF
TRBJ1-1	TRBV2	CASSEARQGEAFF
TRBJ2-7	TRBV10-3	CAISVSASYEQYF
TRBJ1-2	TRBV5-5	CASSSLSSNYGYTF
TRBJ2-7	TRBV5-6	CASSLGGFDEQYF
TRBJ1-4	TRBV4-1	CASSQAGTGVEKLFF
TRBJ1-3	TRBV7-8	CASRPGRGRLGNTIYF
TRBJ1-1	TRBV2	CASSEGSFTEAFF
TRBJ1-2	TRBV19	CASSPRGRNNYGYTF
TRBJ1-1	TRBV20-1	CSASDRNEAFF
TRBJ1-5	TRBV19	CASSILGTGTGGFHQPQHF
TRBJ2-5	TRBV19	CASSISIAGETQYF
TRBJ2-1	TRBV9	CASSVRASEYNEQFF
TRBJ1-1	TRBV7-3	CASRKDLNTEAFF
TRBJ2-5	TRBV28	CASSRDSGDWGETQYF
TRBJ2-5	TRBV2	CASSKPTGGQETQYF